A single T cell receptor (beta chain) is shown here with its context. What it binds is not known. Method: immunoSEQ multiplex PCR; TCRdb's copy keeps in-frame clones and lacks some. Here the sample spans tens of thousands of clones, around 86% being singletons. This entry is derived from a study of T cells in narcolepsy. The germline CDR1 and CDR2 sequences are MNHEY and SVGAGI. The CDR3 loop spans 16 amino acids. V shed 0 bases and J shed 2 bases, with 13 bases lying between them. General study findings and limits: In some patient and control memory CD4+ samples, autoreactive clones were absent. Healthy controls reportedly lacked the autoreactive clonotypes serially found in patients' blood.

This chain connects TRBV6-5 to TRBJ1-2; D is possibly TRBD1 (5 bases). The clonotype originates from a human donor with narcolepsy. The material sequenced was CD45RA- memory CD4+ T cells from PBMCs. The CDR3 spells CASSYSWQGSNYGYTF. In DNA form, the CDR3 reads TGTGCCAGCAGTTACTCCTGGCAGGGTTCCAACTATGGCTACACCTTC.